Below, 20 T cell receptor beta chains from the same sample are listed, as sequenced in a study of blood T cell repertoires in COVID-19. The table came from immunoSEQ multiplex PCR; TCRdb's copy has only in-frame clones and leaves some out. The sample shows hundreds of thousands of clones, about 88% of them seen only once. The sample taken for sequencing was peripheral blood. The receptors shown here come from a woman in her seventies with COVID-19, enrolled during active disease.

The gene calls are TRBV20-1 and TRBJ1-5; 9 nucleotides align to TRBD1. J lost 7 bases, V lost 3 bases, and 10 bases had no gene match. The CDR3 runs to 15 residues. Germline lookup yields CDR1 DFQATT and CDR2 SNEGSKA (reference sequence). This CDR3 reads CSASPGTGTGQPQHF. In DNA form, the CDR3 reads TGCAGTGCTAGTCCCGGGACAGGGACCGGACAGCCCCAGCATTTT.

V and J are TRBV4-3 and TRBJ1-2; maybe TRBD1 (6 bases). Germline loops: CDR1 LGHNA, CDR2 YSLEER. Between the trimmed V and J ends, which lost 0 bases and 4 bases, there was a span of 15 bases. This CDR3 spans 16 amino acids. Here the CDR3 DNA reads TGCGCCAGCAGCCAAGATCTTGCAGGGGAGGGCTATGGCTACACCTTC. Protein: CASSQDLAGEGYGYTF.

The DNA of the CDR3 is TGTGCCAGCAGCTCTCGACAGGGTAACGAGCAGTACTTC. Translated: CASSSRQGNEQYF. The chain uses TRBV7-6 and TRBJ2-7, with 7 nucleotides matching TRBD1. The CDR3 is made up of 13 amino acids. V dropped 4 bases and J dropped 5; count of bases not matched to a gene: 5. Germline V gene lookup returns CDR1 SGHVS and CDR2 FNYEAQ.

This clone was detected a few times. The chain joins TRBV5-1 to TRBJ2-3, with 7 bases fitting TRBD2. V shed 2 bases, J shed 0 bases, and the junction held 9 bases outside the gene matches. The length of the CDR3 is 17 residues. Germline V gene lookup returns CDR1 SGHRS and CDR2 YFSETQ. CDR3 nucleotide sequence: TGCGCCAGCAGCTTCTCGAGGTCTAGCGGTAGCACAGATACGCAGTATTTT. The encoded protein is CASSFSRSSGSTDTQYF.

This chain joins TRBV14 and TRBJ2-5, with a weak D call TRBD1 (6 bases). The CDR3 length is 15 residues. Germline CDR1 and CDR2: SGHDN and FVKESK. Trimming removed 3 bases from V and 6 bases from J, with 17 bases in between. CDR3 sequence reads: CASSQTGQVEKTQYF. The CDR3 DNA reads as TGTGCCAGCAGCCAGACAGGACAAGTCGAGAAGACCCAGTACTTC. The whole variable domain, remainder taken from reference TRBV14 and TRBJ2-5, is EAGVTQFPSHSVIEKGQTVTLRCDPISGHDNLYWYRRVMGKEIKFLLHFVKESKQDESGMPNNRFLAERTGGTYSTLKVQPAELEDSGVYFCASSQTGQVEKTQYFGPGTRLLVL.

This chain connects TRBV19 to TRBJ1-1, with unresolved D. Trimming shortened V by 5 bases and J by 7 bases, and 14 bases separated the two germline ends. Germline V CDR1 and CDR2: LNHDA, SQIVND (reference sequence). The CDR3 covers 13 residues. For the CDR3, the DNA is TGTGCCAGTAGTGCGGGCCCCCGATATGAAGCTTTCTTT. It translates to CASSAGPRYEAFF.

V is TRBV7-6 and J is TRBJ2-3, with 8 bases lining up with TRBD1. The CDR3 consists of 15 residues. Germline V gives CDR1 SGHVS, CDR2 FNYEAQ. V dropped 2 bases and J dropped 1; count of bases not matched to a gene: 2. CDR3 in amino acids: CASSLMGQGTDTQYF. The CDR3 nucleotides are TGTGCCAGCAGCTTAATGGGACAGGGCACAGATACGCAGTATTTT.

CDR3 DNA: TGTGCCAGCAGTCCAACCTCCGGGACAGGGGGGGGCACTGAAGCTTTCTTT. It codes for CASSPTSGTGGGTEAFF. The V and J genes are TRBV27 and TRBJ1-1, with 11 positions matching TRBD1. The J segment lost 4 bases and the V segment lost 5 bases, leaving 12 bases of the junction unmatched. This CDR3 is 17 amino acids long. The germline V gene encodes CDR1 MNHEY and CDR2 SMNVEV (reference sequence).

The chain carries TRBV5-4 and TRBJ2-3, with 9 bases matching TRBD2. The CDR3 length is 16 residues. Trimming at V came to 0 bases and at J to 4 bases, leaving 6 bases not matched to a gene. Looked up from germline, CDR1 is SGHNT and CDR2 is YYREEE (reference sequence). In DNA form, the CDR3 reads TGTGCCAGCAGCTTGGAGCGCGGCGGGGGGGCAGATACGCAGTATTTT. Translating gives CASSLERGGGADTQYF.

The rearrangement joins TRBV4-1 to TRBJ2-7; no clear D gene. The CDR3 has 12 residues. With 1 base removed from V and 5 bases from J, the gap between germline ends came to 6 bases. Germline CDR1 is MGHRA and CDR2 is YSYEKL. CDR3 bases: TGCGCCAGCAGCCAAGGATGCGACGAGCAGTACTTC. Protein sequence: CASSQGCDEQYF.

The rearrangement joins TRBV18 to TRBJ1-2; 11 bases match TRBD1. The V segment lost 6 bases and the J segment 8 bases; nucleotides outside the gene matches: 5. CDR1 is KGHSH, CDR2 LQKENI, per germline. The CDR3 totals 13 residues. The CDR3 loop is CASSGQGARGYTF. The CDR3 DNA follows: TGTGCCAGCTCCGGACAGGGGGCGCGGGGCTACACCTTC.

The chain combines TRBV7-2 with TRBJ2-3; 14 nucleotides line up with TRBD2. Germline V gene lookup returns CDR1 SGHTA and CDR2 FQGNSA. The V segment lost 5 bases and the J segment 6 bases; nucleotides outside the gene matches: 10. The CDR3 has 17 residues. DNA for the CDR3: TGTGCCAGCAGCCCGCCCGGACTAGCGGGGGGAAAGGATACGCAGTATTTT. This gives the protein CASSPPGLAGGKDTQYF.

The V gene is TRBV9, the J gene TRBJ1-3; no reliable D call. Germline V gene sequence: CDR1 SGDLS, CDR2 YYNGEE. This CDR3 has 15 residues. The V and J ends lost 3 bases and 4 bases respectively, with 14 bases between them. The CDR3 protein is CASSGASGMGNTIYF. The CDR3 nucleotides are TGTGCCAGCAGCGGGGCGTCGGGGATGGGAAACACCATATATTTT.

V gene TRBV11-3 combines with J gene TRBJ1-5; a weak D match, TRBD1 (6 bases). V was pared by 2 bases and J by 3 bases, with 14 bases between. Germline loops: CDR1 SGHNT, CDR2 YENEEA. The CDR3 is 16 amino acids. CDR3 in DNA: TGTGCCAGCAGCTTAATTAGGACAGAAGCCAATCAGCCCCAGCATTTT. Translation: CASSLIRTEANQPQHF.

The rearrangement joins TRBV5-8 to TRBJ2-5; tentatively, D is TRBD1 (5 bases). This CDR3 spans 15 amino acids. CDR1 SGHTS and CDR2 YDEGEE come from the germline V gene. V dropped 2 bases and J dropped 4 bases, with 15 bases sitting between them. CDR3 coding DNA: TGTGCCAGCAGCTTCGGCAGGGCCCAGGGAGAGACCCAGTACTTC. Protein product: CASSFGRAQGETQYF.

The V gene is TRBV12-3 or TRBV12-4, the J gene TRBJ2-1; tentatively, D is TRBD1 (6 bases). The CDR3 contains 12 residues. Trimming stripped 9 bases from V and 5 bases from J, with 11 bases between. Written as DNA, the CDR3 is TGTGCCAGACCGGGACAACACAATGAGCAGTTCTTC. Translation gives CARPGQHNEQFF.

V is TRBV30 and J is TRBJ2-3, with 8 bases aligning to TRBD2. The CDR3 has 15 residues. V was pared by 4 bases and J by 5 bases, with 11 bases of the junction left unmatched. The germline V gene has CDR1 GTSNPN and CDR2 SVGIG (reference sequence). CDR3 in DNA: TGTGCCTGGACCGTCGGGGGGGGCCGGGGAGATACGCAGTATTTT. It translates to CAWTVGGGRGDTQYF.

This clone was recorded only once. The gene calls are TRBV5-1 and TRBJ1-2; the match to TRBD1 covers 8 bases. Germline CDR1 is SGHRS and CDR2 is YFSETQ. There are 17 residues in the CDR3. J gave up 1 base and V 0 bases, and 8 bases lay outside the gene matches. The DNA of the CDR3 is TGCGCCAGCAGCTTGGGCCCCTCAGGGGGCGATAACTATGGCTACACCTTC. Translated: CASSLGPSGGDNYGYTF.

The chain has TRBV30 and TRBJ1-2; D is unclear. Germline-derived CDR1 and CDR2 are GTSNPN and SVGIG (reference sequence). Trimming shortened V by 2 bases and J by 7 bases, and 14 bases separated the two germline ends. This CDR3 has 13 amino acids. The chain's CDR3 is CAWSWEGIGGYTF. The CDR3 DNA reads TGTGCCTGGAGTTGGGAGGGAATCGGTGGCTACACCTTC. The full variable domain, its missing parts supplied by reference TRBV30 and TRBJ1-2, is SQTIHQWPATLVQPVGSPLSLECTVEGTSNPNLYWYRQAAGRGLQLLFYSVGIGQISSEVPQNLSASRPQDRQFILSSKKLLLSDSGFYLCAWSWEGIGGYTFGSGTRLTVV.

This sequence joins TRBV13 and TRBJ2-3; possibly TRBD1 for D (6 bases). CDR3 length: 15 amino acids. Trimming stripped 5 bases from V and 2 bases from J, with 14 bases between. Germline CDR1 PRHDT, CDR2 FYEKMQ (reference sequence). The CDR3 is CASSMQGIPTDTQYF. CDR3 in DNA: TGTGCCAGCAGCATGCAGGGGATCCCCACAGATACGCAGTATTTT.